This T cell receptor (beta chain) is drawn from a study of radiotherapy plus CTLA-4 blockade in lung cancer. This table comes from immunoSEQ multiplex PCR, and its TCRdb copy is limited to in-frame clones, with some not included. The data show some 73,000 clones, less than 85% seen once. J lost 7 bases, V lost 2 bases, and 7 bases had no gene match. This CDR3 region has 16 residues. CDR1 and CDR2 (germline): MNHEY, SVGAGI. The material was peripheral blood, obtained from a patient treated with radiotherapy plus ipilimumab. The clonotype comes from a human donor with non-small cell lung cancer who had stable disease on radiotherapy plus ipilimumab. The chain has TRBV6-5 and TRBJ2-1; 11 bases agree with TRBD1. The CDR3 coding sequence is TGTGCCAGCAGTTACACATCGGGACAGGGGGTTAATGAGCAGTTCTTC. It codes for CASSYTSGQGVNEQFF.